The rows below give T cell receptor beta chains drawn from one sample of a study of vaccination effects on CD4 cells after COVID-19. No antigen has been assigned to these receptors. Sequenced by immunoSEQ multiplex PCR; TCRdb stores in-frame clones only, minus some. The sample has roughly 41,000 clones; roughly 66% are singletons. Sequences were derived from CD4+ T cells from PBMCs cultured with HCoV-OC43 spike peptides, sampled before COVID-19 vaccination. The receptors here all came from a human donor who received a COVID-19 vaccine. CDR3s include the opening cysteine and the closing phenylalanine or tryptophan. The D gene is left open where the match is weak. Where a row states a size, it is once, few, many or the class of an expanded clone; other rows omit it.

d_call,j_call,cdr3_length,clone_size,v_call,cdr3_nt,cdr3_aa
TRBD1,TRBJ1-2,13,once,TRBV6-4,TGTGCCAGCAGTGAACAGGGGGCGCGCGGCTACACCTTC,CASSEQGARGYTF
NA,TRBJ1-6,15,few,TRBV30,TGTGCCGGCCGTAAGGGCTCCTCCTATAATTCACCCCTCCACTTT,CAGRKGSSYNSPLHF
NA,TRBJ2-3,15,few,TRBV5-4,TGTGCCAGCAGCTTAGTGGGAGTGGGCACAGATACGCAGTATTTT,CASSLVGVGTDTQYF
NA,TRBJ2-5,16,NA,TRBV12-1,TGTGCCAGCAGCTGCAGACTAGCGGGGAAACAAGAGACCCAGTACTTC,CASSCRLAGKQETQYF
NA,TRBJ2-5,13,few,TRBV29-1,TGCAGCGTTGAAGGGGGCACACAAGGGACCCAGTACTTC,CSVEGGTQGTQYF
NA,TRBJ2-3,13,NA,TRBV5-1,TGCGCCAGCACTACCCTAACGGGGGATACGCAGTATTTT,CASTTLTGDTQYF
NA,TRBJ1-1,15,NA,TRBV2,TGTGCCAGCAGACCTCCCGGGAAGGGGGACACTGAAGCTTTCTTT,CASRPPGKGDTEAFF
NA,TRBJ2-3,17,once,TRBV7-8,TGTGCCAGCAGTCGACAAGGGCACAGTTCTAGCACAGATACGCAGTATTTT,CASSRQGHSSSTDTQYF
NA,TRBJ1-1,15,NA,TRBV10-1,TGCGCCAGCAGTGACGGGTCCGCGATTAACACTGAAGCTTTCTTT,CASSDGSAINTEAFF
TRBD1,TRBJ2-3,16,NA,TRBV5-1,TGCGCCAGCAGCTTGGGTCTTACAGGGGGCACAGATACGCAGTATTTT,CASSLGLTGGTDTQYF
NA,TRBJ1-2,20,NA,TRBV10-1,TGCGCCAGCGGGGCGGGAGAGACACTCCTGAGTCCTAATTTCGACCATGGCTACACCTTC,CASGAGETLLSPNFDHGYTF
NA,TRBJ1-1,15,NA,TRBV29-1,TGCAGCGTTGTTCTGCGGCAAAGCCTGAACACTGAAGCTTTCTTT,CSVVLRQSLNTEAFF
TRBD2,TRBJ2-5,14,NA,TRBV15,TGTGCCACCTCCGGCCGGGGGGGCAGAGAGACCCAGTACTTC,CATSGRGGRETQYF
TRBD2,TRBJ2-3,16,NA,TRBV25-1,TGTGCCAGCAGTGAAAGCGGGAGTAAGGGGTCAGATACGCAGTATTTT,CASSESGSKGSDTQYF
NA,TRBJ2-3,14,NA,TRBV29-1,TGCAGCGCTGACGGAGGGGGTTTCACAGATACGCAGTATTTT,CSADGGGFTDTQYF
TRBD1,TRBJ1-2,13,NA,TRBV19,TGTGCCAGTAGTATTGGCAGGGGGCTTGGCTACACCTTC,CASSIGRGLGYTF
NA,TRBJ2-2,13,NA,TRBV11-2,TGTGCCAGCAGCTTAGGATACACCGGGGAGCTGTTTTTT,CASSLGYTGELFF
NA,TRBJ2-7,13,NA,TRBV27,TGTGCCAGCAGGCGGGACCCCTCCTACGAGCAGTACTTC,CASRRDPSYEQYF
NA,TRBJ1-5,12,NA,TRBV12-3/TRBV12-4,TGTGCCAGCAGGGACAGCGATCAGCCCCAGCATTTT,CASRDSDQPQHF
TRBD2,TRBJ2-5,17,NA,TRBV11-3,TGTGCCAGCAGCTTAGGGGTAGCGGGGGGTCTGGTGGAGACCCAGTACTTC,CASSLGVAGGLVETQYF
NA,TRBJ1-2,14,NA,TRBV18,TGTGCCAGCTCACCCGGACAGAGCGAATATGGCTACACCTTC,CASSPGQSEYGYTF
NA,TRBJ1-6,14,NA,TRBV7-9,TGTGCCAGCAGCTCCGGGGGAGGAAATTCACCCCTCCACTTT,CASSSGGGNSPLHF
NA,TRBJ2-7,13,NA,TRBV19,TGTGCCAGTAGCACCACTTGGGCCGACGAGCAGTACTTC,CASSTTWADEQYF
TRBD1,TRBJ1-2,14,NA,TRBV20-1,TGCAGTGCTAGTTCGCGACAGGGATTCTATGGCTACACCTTC,CSASSRQGFYGYTF
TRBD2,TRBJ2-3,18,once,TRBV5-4,TGTGCCAGCAGCTTGTATCCTAGCGGGAGACCAAGCACAGATACGCAGTATTTT,CASSLYPSGRPSTDTQYF
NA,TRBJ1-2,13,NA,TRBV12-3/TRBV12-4,TGTGCCAGCAGTTTTACAGGGAACTATGGCTACACCTTC,CASSFTGNYGYTF
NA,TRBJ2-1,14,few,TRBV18,TGTGCCAGCTCTCCGCAGGCCTCCTACAATGAGCAGTTCTTC,CASSPQASYNEQFF
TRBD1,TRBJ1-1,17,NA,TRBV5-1,TGCGCCAGCACCCGAGGGGGGACAGGGGGCGAGGACACTGAAGCTTTCTTT,CASTRGGTGGEDTEAFF
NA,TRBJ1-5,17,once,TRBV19,TGTGCCAGTAGTTCAGTCTGGGGGGGGACGAGCAATCAGCCCCAGCATTTT,CASSSVWGGTSNQPQHF
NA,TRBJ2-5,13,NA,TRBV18,TGTGCCAGCTCACTCAATGTCTGGGAGACCCAGTACTTC,CASSLNVWETQYF
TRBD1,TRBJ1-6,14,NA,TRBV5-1,TGCGCCAGCAGCTTGGTAGGGGGCGGTTCACCCCTCCACTTT,CASSLVGGGSPLHF
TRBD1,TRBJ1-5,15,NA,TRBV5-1,TGCGCCAGCAGCTTGGGTGGACAGGGCCATCAGCCCCAGCATTTT,CASSLGGQGHQPQHF
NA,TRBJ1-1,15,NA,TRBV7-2,TGTGCCAGCAGCTCAATGGGACCGTCGAACACTGAAGCTTTCTTT,CASSSMGPSNTEAFF
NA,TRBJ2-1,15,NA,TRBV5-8,TGTGCCAGCAGCTTGGATGGCTACTCCTACAATGAGCAGTTCTTC,CASSLDGYSYNEQFF
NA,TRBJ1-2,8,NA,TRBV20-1,TGCAGTCCTGGCAGGGACACCTTC,CSPGRDTF
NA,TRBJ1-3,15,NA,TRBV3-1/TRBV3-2,TGTGCCAGCAGCCTCAGGTGGACAGACCGAAACACCATATATTTT,CASSLRWTDRNTIYF
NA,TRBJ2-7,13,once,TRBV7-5,TGTGTCAGAAGCCCTAAGCGGGACTACGAGCAGTACTTC,CVRSPKRDYEQYF
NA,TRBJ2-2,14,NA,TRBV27,TGTGCCAGCTCCCCCTGGCTAGGGACCGGGGAGCTGTTTTTT,CASSPWLGTGELFF
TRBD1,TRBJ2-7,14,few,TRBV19,TGTGCCAGTAGTATGGGACAGGGCTCCTACGAGCAGTACTTC,CASSMGQGSYEQYF
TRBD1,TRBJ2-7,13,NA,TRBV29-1,TGCAGCGTTGAATTGGACAGGGGAAGCGAGCAGTACTTC,CSVELDRGSEQYF
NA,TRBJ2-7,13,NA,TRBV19,TGTGCCACTCAGTTAGTTGGGGGAAGGGAGCAGTACTTC,CATQLVGGREQYF
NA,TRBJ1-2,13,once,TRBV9,TGTGCCAGCAGCTCCGTCGGAGGTCGTCGGTACACCTTC,CASSSVGGRRYTF
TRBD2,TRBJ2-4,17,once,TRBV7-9,TGTGCCAGCAGCTTGCCCCGGCTAGCGGGAGGACGAAACATTCAGTACTTC,CASSLPRLAGGRNIQYF
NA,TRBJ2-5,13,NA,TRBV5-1,TGCGCCAGCAGAAATCCAGACCAAGAGACCCAGTACTTC,CASRNPDQETQYF
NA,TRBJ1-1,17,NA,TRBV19,TGTGCCAGTAGTATTTGGGGGGAATGGGGGCGGAGCACTGAAGCTTTCTTT,CASSIWGEWGRSTEAFF
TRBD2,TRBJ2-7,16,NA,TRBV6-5,TGTGCCAGCAGTTACCTCTCGCTAGCGGGAGTTCACGAGCAGTACTTC,CASSYLSLAGVHEQYF
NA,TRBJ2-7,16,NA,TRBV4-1,TGCGCCAGCAGCCAAGTGGTATTTGGGTCAGTCTACGAGCAGTACTTC,CASSQVVFGSVYEQYF
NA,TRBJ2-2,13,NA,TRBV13,TGTGCCAGCAGCTTACAGGGAGTCGGGGAGCTGTTTTTT,CASSLQGVGELFF
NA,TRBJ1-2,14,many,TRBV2,TGTGCCAGCAGTGTCCAGGGGCTAATTTATGGCTACACCTTC,CASSVQGLIYGYTF
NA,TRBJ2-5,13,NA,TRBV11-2,TGTGCCAGCAGCTATTCCAGGGAAGAGACCCAGTACTTC,CASSYSREETQYF
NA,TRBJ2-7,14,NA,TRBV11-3,TGTGCCAGCAGCCCGGGACACAGCTCCTACGAGCAGTACTTC,CASSPGHSSYEQYF
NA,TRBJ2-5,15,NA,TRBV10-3,TGTGCCATCAGTGACTGGGGGCAGGGGAGGGAGACCCAGTACTTC,CAISDWGQGRETQYF
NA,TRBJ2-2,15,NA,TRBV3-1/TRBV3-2,TGTGCCAGCAGCCAAGCAGGGACAAACACCGGGGAGCTGTTTTTT,CASSQAGTNTGELFF